This TCR beta chain is from a study of blood T cells in healthy people across ages. Study-wide points: Age brought a roughly linear fall in TCR beta diversity measured per million T cells. Fewer expanded clones and more diversity marked long-lived versus aged donors.

In terms of origin and age, donors were healthy Caucasian individuals from Russia aged roughly 6 to 95. PCR was performed a second time for roughly 6 to 12 cycles using a sample-barcoded 5' primer and a J-beta primer mix. TCRdb passed the 5' RACE reads through MiXCR, listing each CDR3 protein once. Of 1.2 million to 1.5 million distinct CDR3 sequences in the sample, 42% were seen once. Only one count was recorded for this clonotype. What it binds is not known. V was trimmed by 5 bases and J by 1 base, leaving 13 bases between them. Germline V lookup: CDR1 SGHNT, CDR2 YYREEE (reference sequence). The CDR3 spans 15 residues.

The source material was blood. This sequence joins TRBV5-4 and TRBJ1-3; tentative D call: TRBD1 (5 bases). The sequence derives from a woman under 30 in good health. Written as DNA, the CDR3 is TGTGCCAGCAGTTCAGGGAGTAGTTCTGGAAACACCATATATTTT. It specifies CASSSGSSSGNTIYF. Combining the CDR3 with reference TRBV5-4 and TRBJ1-3 gives the whole variable domain ETGVTQSPTHLIKTRGQQVTLRCSSQSGHNTVSWYQQALGQGPQFIFQYYREEENGRGNFPPRFSGLQFPNYSSELNVNALELDDSALYLCASSSGSSSGNTIYFGEGSWLTVV.